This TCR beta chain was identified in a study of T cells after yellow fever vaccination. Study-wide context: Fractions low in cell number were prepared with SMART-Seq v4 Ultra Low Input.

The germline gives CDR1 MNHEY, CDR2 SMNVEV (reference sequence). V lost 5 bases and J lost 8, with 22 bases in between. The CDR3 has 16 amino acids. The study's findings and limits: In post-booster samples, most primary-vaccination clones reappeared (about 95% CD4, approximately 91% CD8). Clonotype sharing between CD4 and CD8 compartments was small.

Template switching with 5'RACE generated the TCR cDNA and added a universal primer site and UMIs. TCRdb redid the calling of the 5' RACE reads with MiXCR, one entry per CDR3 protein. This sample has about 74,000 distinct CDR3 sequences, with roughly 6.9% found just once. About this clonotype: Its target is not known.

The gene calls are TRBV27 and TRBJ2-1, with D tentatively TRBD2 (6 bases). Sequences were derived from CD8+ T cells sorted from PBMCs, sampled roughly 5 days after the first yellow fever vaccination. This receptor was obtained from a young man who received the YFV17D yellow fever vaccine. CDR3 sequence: CASSPPLGRGGDEQFF. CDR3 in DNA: TGTGCCAGCAGTCCCCCTTTAGGGCGGGGTGGGGATGAGCAGTTCTTC.